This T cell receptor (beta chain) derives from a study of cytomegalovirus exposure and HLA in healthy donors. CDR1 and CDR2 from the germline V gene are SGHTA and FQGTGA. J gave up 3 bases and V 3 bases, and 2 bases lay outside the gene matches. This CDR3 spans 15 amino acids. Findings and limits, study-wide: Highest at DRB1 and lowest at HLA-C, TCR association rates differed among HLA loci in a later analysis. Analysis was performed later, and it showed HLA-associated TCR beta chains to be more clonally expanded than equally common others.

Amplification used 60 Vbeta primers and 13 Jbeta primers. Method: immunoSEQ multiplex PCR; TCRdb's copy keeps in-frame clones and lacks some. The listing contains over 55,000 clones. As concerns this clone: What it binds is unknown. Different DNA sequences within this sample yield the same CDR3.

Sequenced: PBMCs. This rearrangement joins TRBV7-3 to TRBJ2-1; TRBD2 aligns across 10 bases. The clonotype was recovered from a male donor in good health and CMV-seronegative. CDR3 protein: CASSFGLADYNEQFF. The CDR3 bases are TGTGCCAGCAGCTTCGGACTAGCGGACTACAATGAGCAGTTCTTC.